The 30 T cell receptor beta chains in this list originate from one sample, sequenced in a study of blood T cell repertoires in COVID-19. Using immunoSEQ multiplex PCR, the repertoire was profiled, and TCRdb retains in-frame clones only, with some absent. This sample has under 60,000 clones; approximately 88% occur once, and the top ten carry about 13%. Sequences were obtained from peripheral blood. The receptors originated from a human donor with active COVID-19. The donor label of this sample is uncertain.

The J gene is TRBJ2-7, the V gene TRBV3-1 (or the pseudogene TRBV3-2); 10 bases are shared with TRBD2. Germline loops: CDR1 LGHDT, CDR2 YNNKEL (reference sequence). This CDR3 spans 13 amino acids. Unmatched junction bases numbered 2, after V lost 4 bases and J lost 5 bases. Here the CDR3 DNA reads TGTGCCAGCAGCCCTAGCGGGGGCAACGAGCAGTACTTC. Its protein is CASSPSGGNEQYF.

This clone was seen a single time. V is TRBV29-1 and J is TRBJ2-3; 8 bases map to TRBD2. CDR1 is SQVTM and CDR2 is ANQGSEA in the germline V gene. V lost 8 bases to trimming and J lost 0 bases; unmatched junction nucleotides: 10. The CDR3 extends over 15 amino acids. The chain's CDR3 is CSLRGAGGSTDTQYF. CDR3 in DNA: TGCAGCCTCCGTGGGGCGGGGGGTAGCACAGATACGCAGTATTTT.

The CDR3 DNA reads TGTGCCAGCAGTGAAGCCCGGGCAGGGGACGAGACCCAGTACTTC. Translated: CASSEARAGDETQYF. The rearrangement joins TRBV6-1 to TRBJ2-5, with D possibly being TRBD1 (6 bases). Trimming pared 0 bases from V and 5 bases from J, leaving 13 bases between. The germline V gene encodes CDR1 MNHNS and CDR2 SASEGT. The CDR3 runs to 15 residues.

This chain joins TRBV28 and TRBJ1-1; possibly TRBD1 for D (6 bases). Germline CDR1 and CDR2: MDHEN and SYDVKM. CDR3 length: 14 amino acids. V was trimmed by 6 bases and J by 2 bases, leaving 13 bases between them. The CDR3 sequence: CASSSPGQNTEAFF. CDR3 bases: TGTGCCAGCAGCTCTCCGGGACAAAACACTGAAGCTTTCTTT.

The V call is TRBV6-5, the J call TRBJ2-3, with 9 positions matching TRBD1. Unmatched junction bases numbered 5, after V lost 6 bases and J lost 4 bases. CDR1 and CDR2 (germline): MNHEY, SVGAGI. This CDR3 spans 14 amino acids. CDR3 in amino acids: CASSNGQGPDTQYF. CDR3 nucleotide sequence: TGTGCCAGCAGCAACGGACAGGGGCCAGATACGCAGTATTTT.

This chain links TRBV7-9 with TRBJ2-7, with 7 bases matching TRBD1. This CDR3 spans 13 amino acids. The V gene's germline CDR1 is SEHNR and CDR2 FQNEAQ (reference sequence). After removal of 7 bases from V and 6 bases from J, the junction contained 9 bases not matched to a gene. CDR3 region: CASTQGDHLEQYF. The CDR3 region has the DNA TGTGCCAGCACCCAGGGGGACCATCTCGAGCAGTACTTC.

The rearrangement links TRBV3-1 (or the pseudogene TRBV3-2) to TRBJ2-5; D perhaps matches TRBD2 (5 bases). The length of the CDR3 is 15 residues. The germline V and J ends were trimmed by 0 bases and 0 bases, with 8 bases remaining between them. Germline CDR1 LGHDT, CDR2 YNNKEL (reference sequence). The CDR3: CASSQDYGNQETQYF. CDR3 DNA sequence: TGTGCCAGCAGCCAAGATTACGGGAACCAAGAGACCCAGTACTTC.

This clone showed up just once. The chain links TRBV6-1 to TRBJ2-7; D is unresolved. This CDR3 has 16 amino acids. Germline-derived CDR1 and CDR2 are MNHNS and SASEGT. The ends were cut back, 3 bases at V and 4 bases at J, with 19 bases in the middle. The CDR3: CASSDKPSTEQYEQYF. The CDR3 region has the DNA TGTGCCAGCAGTGATAAACCCTCGACTGAGCAGTACGAGCAGTACTTC.

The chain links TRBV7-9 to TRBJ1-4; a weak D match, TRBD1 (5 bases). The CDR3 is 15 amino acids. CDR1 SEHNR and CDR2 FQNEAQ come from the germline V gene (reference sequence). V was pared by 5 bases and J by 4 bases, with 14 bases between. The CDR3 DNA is TGTGCCAGCAGCGTCAACAGACAGTTTAATGAAAAACTGTTTTTT. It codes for CASSVNRQFNEKLFF.

The CDR3 coding sequence is TGCAGCGTTGGAGGGAGGATGAGGGAAAAACTGTTTTTT. Protein product: CSVGGRMREKLFF. V usage is TRBV29-1 and J usage is TRBJ1-4, with D hard to call. The CDR3 is 13 amino acids. The germline V and J ends were trimmed by 4 bases and 8 bases, with 14 bases remaining between them. Germline-derived CDR1 and CDR2 are SQVTM and ANQGSEA.

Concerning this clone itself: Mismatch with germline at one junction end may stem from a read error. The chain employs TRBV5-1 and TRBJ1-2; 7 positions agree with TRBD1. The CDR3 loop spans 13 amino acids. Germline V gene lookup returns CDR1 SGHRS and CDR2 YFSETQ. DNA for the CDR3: TGCGCCAGCAGCCAGGGACAGACTTCTCCGGTAGACTTC. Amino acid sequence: CASSQGQTSPVDF.

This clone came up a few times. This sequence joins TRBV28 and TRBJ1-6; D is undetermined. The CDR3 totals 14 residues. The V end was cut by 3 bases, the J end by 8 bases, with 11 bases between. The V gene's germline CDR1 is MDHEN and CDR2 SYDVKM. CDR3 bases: TGTGCCAGCAGTTTCTTCACAGACGATTCACCCCTCCACTTT. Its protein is CASSFFTDDSPLHF.

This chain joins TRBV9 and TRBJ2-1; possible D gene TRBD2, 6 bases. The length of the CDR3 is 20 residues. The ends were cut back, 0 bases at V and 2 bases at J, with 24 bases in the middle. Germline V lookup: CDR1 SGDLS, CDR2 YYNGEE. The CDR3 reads CASSVGEALGWGEAYNEQFF. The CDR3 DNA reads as TGTGCCAGCAGCGTAGGAGAGGCCTTAGGGTGGGGGGAGGCCTACAATGAGCAGTTCTTC.

The CDR3 DNA follows: TGTGCCAGCAACGGACAGGGGGCCAGTGAGCAGTACTTC. Translated: CASNGQGASEQYF. This sequence joins TRBV2 and TRBJ2-7, with 11 bases fitting TRBD1. The V segment lost 7 bases and the J segment 7 bases; nucleotides outside the gene matches: 6. The CDR3 length is 13 residues. The germline CDR1 and CDR2 sequences are SNHLY and FYNNEI. The full variable domain, its missing parts supplied by reference TRBV2 and TRBJ2-7, is EPEVTQTPSHQVTQMGQEVILRCVPISNHLYFYWYRQILGQKVEFLVSFYNNEISEKSEIFDDQFSVERPDGSNFTLKIRSTKLEDSAMYFCASNGQGASEQYFGPGTRLTVT.

CDR3 DNA: TGCGCCAGCAGCCAAGAGACAGGACGGCTGTACAATGAGCAGTTCTTC. It translates to CASSQETGRLYNEQFF. The rearrangement uses TRBV4-3 and TRBJ2-1, with TRBD1 as a possible D gene (6 bases). The length of the CDR3 is 16 residues. Per germline, CDR1 LGHNA and CDR2 YSLEER. V was shortened by 0 bases and J by 4 bases, with 13 bases between the two germline ends.

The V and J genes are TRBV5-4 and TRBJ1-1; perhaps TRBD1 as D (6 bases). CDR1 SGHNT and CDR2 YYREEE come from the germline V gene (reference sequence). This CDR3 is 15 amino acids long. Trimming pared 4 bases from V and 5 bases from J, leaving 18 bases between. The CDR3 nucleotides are TGTGCCAGCAGCCAAGGGGGGGGGCGAAGGACTGAAGCTTTCTTT. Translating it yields CASSQGGGRRTEAFF.

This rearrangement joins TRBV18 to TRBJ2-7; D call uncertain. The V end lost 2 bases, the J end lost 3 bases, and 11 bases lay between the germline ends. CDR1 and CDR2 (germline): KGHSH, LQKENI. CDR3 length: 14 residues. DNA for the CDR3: TGTGCCAGCTCACCAGAGGCTCTAATCTACGAGCAGTACTTC. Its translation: CASSPEALIYEQYF.

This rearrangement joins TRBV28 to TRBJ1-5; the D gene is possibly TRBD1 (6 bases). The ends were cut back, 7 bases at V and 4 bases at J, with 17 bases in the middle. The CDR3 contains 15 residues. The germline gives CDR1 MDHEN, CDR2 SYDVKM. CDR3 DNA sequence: TGTGCCAGCAACTTAGAAGGACAGCTAAATCAGCCCCAGCATTTT. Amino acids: CASNLEGQLNQPQHF.

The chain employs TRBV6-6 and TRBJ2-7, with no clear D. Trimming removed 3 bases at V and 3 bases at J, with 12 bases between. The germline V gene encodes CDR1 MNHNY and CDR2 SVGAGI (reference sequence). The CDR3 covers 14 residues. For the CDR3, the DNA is TGTGCCAGCAGTTATGGGCCTCCTGTCTACGAGCAGTACTTC. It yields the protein CASSYGPPVYEQYF.

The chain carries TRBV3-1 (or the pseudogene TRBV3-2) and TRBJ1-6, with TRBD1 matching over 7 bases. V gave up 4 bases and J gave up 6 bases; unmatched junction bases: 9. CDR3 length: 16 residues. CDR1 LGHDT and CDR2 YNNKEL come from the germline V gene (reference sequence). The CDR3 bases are TGTGCCAGCAGCCGCACCTGGAACAGGGGTAATTCACCCCTCCACTTT. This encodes CASSRTWNRGNSPLHF.

Here the CDR3 DNA reads TGTGCCAGCAGCTTATGGCATGAGCAGTTCTTC. Its translation: CASSLWHEQFF. The J gene is TRBJ2-1, the V gene TRBV7-2; D is undetermined. Trimming cost V 2 bases and J 8 bases, with 4 bases left between them. CDR3 length: 11 amino acids. CDR1 and CDR2 from the germline V gene are SGHTA and FQGNSA.

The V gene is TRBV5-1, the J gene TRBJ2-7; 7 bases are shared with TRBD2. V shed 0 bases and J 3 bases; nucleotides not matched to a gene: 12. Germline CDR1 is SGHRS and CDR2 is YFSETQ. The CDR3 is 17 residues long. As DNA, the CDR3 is TGCGCCAGCAGCTTGGGGATCGGGGGAGGGGCCAACTACGAGCAGTACTTC. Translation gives CASSLGIGGGANYEQYF.

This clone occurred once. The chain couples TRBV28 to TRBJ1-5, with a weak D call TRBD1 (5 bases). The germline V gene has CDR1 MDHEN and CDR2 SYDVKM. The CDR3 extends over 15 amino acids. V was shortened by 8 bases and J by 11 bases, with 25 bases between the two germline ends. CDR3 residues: CASGYRPSSRGTQHF. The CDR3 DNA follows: TGTGCCAGCGGATACCGCCCCTCTTCACGGGGGACCCAGCATTTT.

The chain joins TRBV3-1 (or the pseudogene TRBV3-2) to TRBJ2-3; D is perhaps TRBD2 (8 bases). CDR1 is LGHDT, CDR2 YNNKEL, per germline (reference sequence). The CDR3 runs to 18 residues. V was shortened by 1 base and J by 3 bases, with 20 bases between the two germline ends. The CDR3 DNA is TGTGCCAGCAGCCAAGTTTCGGTAGCGGGACAGATGACAGATACGCAGTATTTT. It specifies CASSQVSVAGQMTDTQYF.

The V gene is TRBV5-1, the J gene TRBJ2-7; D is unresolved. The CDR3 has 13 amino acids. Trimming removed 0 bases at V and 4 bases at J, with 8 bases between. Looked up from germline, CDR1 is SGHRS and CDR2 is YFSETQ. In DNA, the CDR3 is TGCGCCAGCAGCTTGGCATTCAGTTACGAGCAGTACTTC. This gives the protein CASSLAFSYEQYF.

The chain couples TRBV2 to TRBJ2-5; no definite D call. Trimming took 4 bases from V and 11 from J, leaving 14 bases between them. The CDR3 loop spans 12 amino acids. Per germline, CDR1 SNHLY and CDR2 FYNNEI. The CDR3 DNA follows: TGTGCCAGCAGTGTCGGAGTAACAAGTCAGTACTTC. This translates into CASSVGVTSQYF.

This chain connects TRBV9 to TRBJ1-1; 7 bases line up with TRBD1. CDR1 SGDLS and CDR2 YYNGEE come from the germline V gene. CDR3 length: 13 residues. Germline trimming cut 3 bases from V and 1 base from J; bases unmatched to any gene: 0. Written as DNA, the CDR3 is TGTGCCAGCAGCGAGGGGGCGAACACTGAAGCTTTCTTT. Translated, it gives CASSEGANTEAFF.

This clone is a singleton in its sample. The CDR3 protein is CASSPPGRGETQYF. The DNA for the CDR3 is TGTGCCAGCAGCCCCCCCGGGAGAGGAGAAACCCAGTACTTC. The J gene is TRBJ2-5, the V gene TRBV4-2; D possibly corresponds to TRBD2 (6 bases). Germline V gene lookup returns CDR1 LGHNA and CDR2 YNFKEQ. The CDR3 is made up of 14 amino acids. Trimming cost V 4 bases and J 8 bases, with 17 bases left between them.

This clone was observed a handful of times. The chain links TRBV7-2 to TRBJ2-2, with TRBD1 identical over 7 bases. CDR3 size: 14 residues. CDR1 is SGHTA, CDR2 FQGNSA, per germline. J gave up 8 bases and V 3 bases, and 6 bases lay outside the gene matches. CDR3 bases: TGTGCCAGCAGCTTCAACCAGGGGGAAGGGGAGCTGTTTTTT. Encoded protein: CASSFNQGEGELFF.

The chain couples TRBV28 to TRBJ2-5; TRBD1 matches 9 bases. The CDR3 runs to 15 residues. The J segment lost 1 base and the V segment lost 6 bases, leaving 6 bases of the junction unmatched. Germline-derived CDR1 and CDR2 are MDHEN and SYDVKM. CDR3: CASRMGTGSQETQYF. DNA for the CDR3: TGTGCCAGCAGAATGGGGACAGGGAGCCAAGAGACCCAGTACTTC.